This TCR beta chain was sequenced during a study of cytomegalovirus exposure and HLA in healthy donors. Germline V lookup: CDR1 SGHRS, CDR2 YFSETQ. The V gene end was trimmed by 4 bases and the J gene end by 0 bases; junction bases not matched to a gene: 2. The CDR3 extends over 14 amino acids. Samples came from healthy bone marrow donors. The primer mix had 60 Vbeta and 13 Jbeta primers. Some clones are missing from TCRdb's copy, which holds only in-frame ones; the method was immunoSEQ multiplex PCR. The sample records around 140,000 clones, approximately 80% being singletons. The study, taken as a whole, reports: For most TCR beta V segments, an earlier analysis put the productive rate at about 87% or about 30% of the time. Presence/absence analyses took donor sequencing depth as roughly uniform. CMV serostatus was the sole immune exposure data available.

A remark on this clone: Its antigen is not identified.

The sequence was obtained from a woman in her late teens or twenties in good health and CMV-seropositive. Sequenced material: PBMCs. This chain uses TRBV5-1 with TRBJ2-3; TRBD2 aligns across 7 bases. In DNA form, the CDR3 reads TGCGCCAGCAGCCACGGGGGGAGCACAGATACGCAGTATTTT. Encoded protein: CASSHGGSTDTQYF.